Given below is one TCR beta chain in context. Its target is unknown. TCRdb reprocessed the RT-PCR reads with MiXCR, giving one entry per CDR3 protein. This sample has fewer than 550,000 distinct CDR3 sequences, with around 25% found just once. The data are from a study of response to subunit inactivated influenza vaccine. The CDR3 is 15 amino acids. The J segment lost 7 bases and the V segment lost 0 bases, leaving 8 bases of the junction unmatched. Study outcomes and limitations: Each seasonal influenza vaccination, the authors suggested, recruits few new T cells.

The origin of this receptor is a man between 50 and 59 years old who received an inactivated influenza vaccine. The V call is TRBV12-3 or TRBV12-4, the J call TRBJ2-5; 7 nucleotides match TRBD1. Material: CD4+ T cells sorted from PBMCs, obtained roughly 5 days after vaccination. The CDR3 is CASSLARDRVGTQYF. CDR3 coding DNA: TGTGCCAGCAGTTTAGCGCGAGACAGGGTAGGGACCCAGTACTTC.